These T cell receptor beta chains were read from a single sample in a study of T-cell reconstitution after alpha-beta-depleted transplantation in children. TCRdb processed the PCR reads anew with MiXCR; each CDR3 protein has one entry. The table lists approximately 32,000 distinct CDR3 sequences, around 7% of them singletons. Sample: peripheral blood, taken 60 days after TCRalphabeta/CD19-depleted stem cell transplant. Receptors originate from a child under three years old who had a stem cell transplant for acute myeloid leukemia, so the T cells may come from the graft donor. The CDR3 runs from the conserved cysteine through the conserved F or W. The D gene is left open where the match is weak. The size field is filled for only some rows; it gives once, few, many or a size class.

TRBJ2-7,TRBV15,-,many,CATRNGRDPAYEQYF,TGTGCCACCAGAAATGGACGGGACCCTGCCTACGAGCAGTACTTC
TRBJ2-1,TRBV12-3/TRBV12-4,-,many,CASRLGAAFYNEQFF,TGTGCCAGCAGACTCGGCGCAGCCTTTTACAATGAGCAGTTCTTC
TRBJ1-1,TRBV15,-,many,CATSRDQGTLNTEAFF,TGTGCCACCAGCAGAGATCAAGGGACGTTGAACACTGAAGCTTTCTTT
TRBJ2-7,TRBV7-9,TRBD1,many,CASSLGQGETYEQYF,TGTGCCAGCAGCTTAGGACAGGGGGAGACCTACGAGCAGTACTTC
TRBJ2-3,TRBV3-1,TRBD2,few,CASSQQGLAGETATQYF,TGTGCCAGCTCCCAGCAGGGGCTAGCGGGAGAAACTGCTACGCAGTATTTT
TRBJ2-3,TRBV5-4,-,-,CASSLVPADTQYF,TGTGCCAGCAGCTTGGTCCCAGCCGATACGCAGTATTTT
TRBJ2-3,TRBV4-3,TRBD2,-,CASSQDRSGRGDTQYF,TGCGCCAGCAGCCAAGATCGAAGCGGGAGAGGCGATACGCAGTATTTT
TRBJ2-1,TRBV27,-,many,CASSFIASSSYNEQFF,TGTGCCAGCAGTTTTATAGCGTCCAGCTCCTACAATGAGCAGTTCTTC
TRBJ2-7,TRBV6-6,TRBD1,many,CASRSGQVIYEQYF,TGTGCCAGCAGGTCGGGACAGGTTATCTACGAGCAGTACTTC
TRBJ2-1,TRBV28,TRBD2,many,CASSQPGLFDNEQFF,TGTGCCAGCAGTCAGCCGGGACTATTCGACAATGAGCAGTTCTTC
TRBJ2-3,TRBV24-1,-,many,CATSAQSRDRTSTDTQYF,TGTGCCACCAGTGCCCAATCCCGAGACAGGACGAGCACAGATACGCAGTATTTT
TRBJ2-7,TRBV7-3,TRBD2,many,CASSSSGSHSYEQYF,TGTGCCAGCAGCTCTAGCGGGAGCCACTCCTACGAGCAGTACTTC
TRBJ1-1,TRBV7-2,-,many,CASSYWTGPGEAFF,TGTGCCAGCAGCTACTGGACGGGTCCAGGTGAAGCTTTCTTT
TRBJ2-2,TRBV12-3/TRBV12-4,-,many,CASSFPYGLSGPGELFF,TGTGCCAGCAGTTTCCCATACGGGCTGTCAGGCCCCGGGGAGCTGTTTTTT
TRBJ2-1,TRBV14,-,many,CASSQVQFYNEQFF,TGTGCCAGCAGCCAAGTACAGTTCTACAATGAGCAGTTCTTC
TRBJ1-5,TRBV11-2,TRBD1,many,CASSSGTASNQPQHF,TGTGCCAGCAGCTCCGGGACAGCGAGCAATCAGCCCCAGCATTTT
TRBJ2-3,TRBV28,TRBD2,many,CASSSSGLAGGDTQYF,TGTGCCAGCAGTTCATCTGGACTAGCGGGAGGAGATACGCAGTATTTT
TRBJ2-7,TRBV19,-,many,CASSWAGSYEQYF,TGTGCCAGTAGTTGGGCGGGGTCCTACGAGCAGTACTTC
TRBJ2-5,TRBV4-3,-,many,CASSQEFFQETQYF,TGCGCCAGCAGCCAAGAGTTCTTCCAAGAGACCCAGTACTTC
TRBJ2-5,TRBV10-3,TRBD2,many,CAISEAGEETQYF,TGTGCCATCAGTGAAGCGGGGGAAGAGACCCAGTACTTC
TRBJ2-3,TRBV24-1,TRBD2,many,CATSATSRLADTQYF,TGTGCCACCAGTGCAACCTCCCGACTAGCGGATACGCAGTATTTT
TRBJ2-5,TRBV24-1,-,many,CATSDWTQETQYF,TGTGCCACCAGTGATTGGACACAAGAGACCCAGTACTTC
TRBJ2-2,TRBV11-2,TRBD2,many,CASSQRLAGIGELFF,TGTGCCAGCAGCCAAAGGCTAGCGGGGATCGGGGAGCTGTTTTTT
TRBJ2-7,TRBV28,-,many,CASSFDRTEQYF,TGTGCCAGCAGTTTCGATAGAACCGAGCAGTACTTC
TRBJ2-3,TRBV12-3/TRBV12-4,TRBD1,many,CASSLVDRGDDTQYF,TGTGCCAGCAGTTTGGTTGACAGGGGAGATGATACGCAGTATTTT
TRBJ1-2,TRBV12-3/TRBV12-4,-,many,CASRSGTKREGYTF,TGTGCCAGCAGATCCGGGACAAAAAGGGAGGGCTACACCTTC
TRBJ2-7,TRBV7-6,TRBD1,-,CASSLAGDSSYEQYF,TGTGCCAGCAGCTTAGCCGGGGACAGCTCCTACGAGCAGTACTTC
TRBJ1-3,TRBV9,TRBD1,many,CASSGRMGQGSGNTIYF,TGTGCCAGCAGCGGAAGGATGGGACAGGGCTCTGGAAACACCATATATTTT
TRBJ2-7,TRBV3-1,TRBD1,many,CASSPGQGARFRYF,TGTGCCAGCAGCCCCGGACAGGGGGCAAGGTTTCGGTACTTC
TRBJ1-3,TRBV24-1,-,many,CATSSPGISGNTIYF,TGTGCCACCAGTTCCCCCGGGATTTCTGGAAACACCATATATTTT
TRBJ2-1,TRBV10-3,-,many,CAISEGGARDEQFF,TGTGCCATCAGTGAAGGGGGGGCCCGGGATGAGCAGTTCTTC
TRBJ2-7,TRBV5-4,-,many,CASSGVTYEQYF,TGTGCCAGCAGCGGGGTTACTTACGAGCAGTACTTC